This T cell receptor (beta chain) was recorded in a study of blood T cell repertoires in COVID-19. Study information: Samples taken during acute and convalescent COVID-19 were collected in the United States, Italy and Spain. From T cells, B-cell-depleted T cells, or PBMCs came the material, which was cDNA or gDNA.

The V gene's germline CDR1 is WNHNN and CDR2 SYGVQD (reference sequence). The V and J ends lost 1 base and 7 bases, in that order; junction bases with no gene match: 5. The CDR3 is 16 amino acids. Per the authors' pipeline: It was from reference gene primer amplification that nucleated cell counts were estimated. TCRdb's table, derived via immunoSEQ multiplex PCR, lists solely in-frame clones and lacks some. D and trimming were read from the DNA, whereas the V and J calls and clone size are those reported in that table. The table includes 200,000 to 300,000 clones, roughly 84% detected once. This clonotype was sampled from a human donor in a cohort sampled during active COVID-19. The sample was peripheral blood. The chain couples TRBV10-1 to TRBJ2-1, with TRBD2 matching 12 bases. In nucleotides, the CDR3 is TGCGCCAGCAGTGAGTTTGCTAGCGGGAGGGCTAATGAGCAGTTCTTC. Amino acids: CASSEFASGRANEQFF.